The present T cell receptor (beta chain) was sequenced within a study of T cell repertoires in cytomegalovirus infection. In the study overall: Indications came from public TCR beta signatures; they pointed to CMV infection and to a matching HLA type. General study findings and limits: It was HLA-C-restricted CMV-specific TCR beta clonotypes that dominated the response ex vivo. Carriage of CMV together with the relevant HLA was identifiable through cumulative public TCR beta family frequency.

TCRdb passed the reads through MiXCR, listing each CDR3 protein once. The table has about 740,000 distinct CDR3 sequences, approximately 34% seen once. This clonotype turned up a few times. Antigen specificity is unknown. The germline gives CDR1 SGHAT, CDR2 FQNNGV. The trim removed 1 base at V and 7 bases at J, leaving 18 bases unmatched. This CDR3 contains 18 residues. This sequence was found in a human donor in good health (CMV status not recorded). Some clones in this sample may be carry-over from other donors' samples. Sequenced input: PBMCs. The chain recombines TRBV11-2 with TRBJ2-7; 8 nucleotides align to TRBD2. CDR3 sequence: CASSLGGTSPPRNREQYF. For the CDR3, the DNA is TGTGCCAGCAGCTTAGGTGGGACTAGTCCTCCCCGCAACCGTGAGCAGTACTTC.